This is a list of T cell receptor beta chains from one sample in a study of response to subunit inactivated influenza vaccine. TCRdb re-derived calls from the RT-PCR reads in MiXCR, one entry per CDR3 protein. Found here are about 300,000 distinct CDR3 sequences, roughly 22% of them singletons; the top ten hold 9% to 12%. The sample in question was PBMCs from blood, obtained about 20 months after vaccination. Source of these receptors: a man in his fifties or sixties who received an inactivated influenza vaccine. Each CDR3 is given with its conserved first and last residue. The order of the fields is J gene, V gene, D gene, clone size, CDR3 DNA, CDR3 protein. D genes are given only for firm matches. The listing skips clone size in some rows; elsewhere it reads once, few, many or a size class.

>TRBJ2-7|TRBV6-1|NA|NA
TGTGCCAGCAAATCGACAGGAAGGGCGGATCAGTACTTC
CASKSTGRADQYF
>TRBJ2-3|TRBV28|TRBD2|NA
TGTGCCAGCAGAAGACGGCTAGCGGGGCCCGCGCAGTATTTT
CASRRRLAGPAQYF
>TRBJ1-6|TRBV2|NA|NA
TGTGCCAGCAGTGAGGACGGCGGCTGGGCACCCCTCCACTTT
CASSEDGGWAPLHF
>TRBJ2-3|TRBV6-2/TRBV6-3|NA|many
TGTGCCAGCAGTCGGTATAGCACAGATACGCAGTATTTT
CASSRYSTDTQYF
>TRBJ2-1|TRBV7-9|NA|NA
TGTGCCAGCAGCCACCTCGCGGGGCTTGAAAATGAGCAGTTCTTC
CASSHLAGLENEQFF
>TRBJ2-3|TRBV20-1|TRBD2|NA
TGCAGTGCTAGAGATCGACGACTAGCGGCCACAGATACGCAGTATTTT
CSARDRRLAATDTQYF
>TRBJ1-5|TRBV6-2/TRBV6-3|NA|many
TGTGCCAGCAGTTACGATTCTTTGAGGCAGCCCCAGCATTTT
CASSYDSLRQPQHF
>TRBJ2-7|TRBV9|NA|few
TGTGCCAGCAGCGTAGGTGGGGCGCCGACCTACGAGCAGTACTTC
CASSVGGAPTYEQYF
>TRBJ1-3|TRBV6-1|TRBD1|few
TGTGCCAGCACAGGGGGCGCTTTTGGAAACACCATATATTTT
CASTGGAFGNTIYF
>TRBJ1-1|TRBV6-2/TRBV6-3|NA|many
TGTGCCAGCAGTTACGCGAACCTCAGGGACACTGAAGCTTTCTTT
CASSYANLRDTEAFF
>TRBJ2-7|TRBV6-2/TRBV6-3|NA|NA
TGTGCCAGCAGAGAAGACAGTCGGGTTTACGAGCAGTACTTC
CASREDSRVYEQYF
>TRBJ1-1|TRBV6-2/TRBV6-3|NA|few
TGTGCCAGCAGTTACTACGTGTCATCTGAAGCTTTCTTT
CASSYYVSSEAFF
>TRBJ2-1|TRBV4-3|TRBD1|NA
TGCGCCAGCAGCTTTAAGACAGGGAACCCCTACAATGAGCAGTTCTTC
CASSFKTGNPYNEQFF
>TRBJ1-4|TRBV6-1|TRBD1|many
TGTGCCAGCAGTGCCCACAGGGGGCGGGATGAAAAACTGTTTTTT
CASSAHRGRDEKLFF
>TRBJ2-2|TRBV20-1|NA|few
TGCAGTGCAGCCGGACAGACCGGGGAGCTGTTTTTT
CSAAGQTGELFF
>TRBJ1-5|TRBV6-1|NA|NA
TGTGCCAGCAGTCCCCGGAAGACATCTGCCAATCAGCCCCAGCATTTT
CASSPRKTSANQPQHF
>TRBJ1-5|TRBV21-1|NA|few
TGTGCCAGCAGCAAAAGAAGTCGGGCAGCCACTCTGGATAGCAATCAGCCCCAGCATTTT
CASSKRSRAATLDSNQPQHF
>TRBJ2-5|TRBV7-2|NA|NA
TGTGCCAGCAGCTTGGGGATGTCGGAGACCCAGTACTTC
CASSLGMSETQYF
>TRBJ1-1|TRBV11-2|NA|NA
TGTGCCAGCAGCTTAGGGACGATCTATACTGAAGCTTTCTTT
CASSLGTIYTEAFF
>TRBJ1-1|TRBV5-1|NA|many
TGCGCCAGCAGCCTCATCAGGGGAGACACTGAAGCTTTCTTT
CASSLIRGDTEAFF